What follows are 26 T cell receptor beta chains derived from one specimen sequenced in a study of Graves' ophthalmopathy and Graves' hyperthyroidism. Amplification of the TCR beta CDR3 regions used RNA transcripts (as template). Second-round multiplex PCR came after a first-round RT-PCR that employed HTBI primers. A single record per CDR3 protein comes from TCRdb applying MiXCR to the multiplex PCR reads. Altogether roughly 1.1 million distinct CDR3 sequences are present, about two fifths being singletons, with the ten largest covering around 10%. Sequencing input: peripheral blood or thyroid tissue (not recorded which). The receptor set was obtained from an adult man with Graves' hyperthyroidism.

The chain carries TRBV5-1 and TRBJ2-7; TRBD2 matches at 7 bases. This CDR3 contains 14 residues. The V and J ends lost 4 bases and 0 bases, in that order; junction bases with no gene match: 4. Germline V gives CDR1 SGHRS, CDR2 YFSETQ. CDR3 nucleotide sequence: TGCGCCAGCAGCGGGGGGGACCACTCCTACGAGCAGTACTTC. It specifies CASSGGDHSYEQYF.

Remarks on this clonotype: A read error is possible here, since a much larger clone lies one base away. The CDR3 loop is CASSLSGAGWGTEAFF. The CDR3 DNA sequence: TGTGCCAGCAGCTTATCAGGGGCCGGGTGGGGCACTGAAGCTTTCTTT. The rearrangement uses TRBV7-2 and TRBJ1-1; perhaps TRBD1 as D (6 bases). Germline V gene data show CDR1 as SGHTA and CDR2 as FQGNSA. Deletions cut 2 bases from V and 4 bases from J, with 17 bases between. The CDR3 length is 16 residues.

The chain joins TRBV2 to TRBJ2-2, with D possibly being TRBD1 or TRBD2 (5 bases each). The germline V gene has CDR1 SNHLY and CDR2 FYNNEI. V shed 8 bases and J shed 1 base, with 11 bases lying between them. The CDR3 has 14 amino acids. The CDR3 spells CASDGGQNTGELFF. The CDR3 nucleotides read TGTGCCAGCGATGGAGGACAGAACACCGGGGAGCTGTTTTTT.

The sample holds one count of this clonotype. This chain links TRBV7-2 with TRBJ1-1, with D maybe TRBD1 (5 bases). The germline V gene encodes CDR1 SGHTA and CDR2 FQGNSA. The V gene lost 3 bases and the J gene lost 1 base, with 24 bases spanning the gap. This CDR3 region has 19 residues. The CDR3, as DNA: TGTGCCAGCAGCTTCCGAAGCGGGGGAGGACGGGGCCCGAACACTGAAGCTTTCTTT. Protein sequence: CASSFRSGGGRGPNTEAFF.

A remark on this clonotype: This may stem from a read error, because a much larger clone lies one nucleotide away. This chain links TRBV20-1 with TRBJ1-5, with TRBD1 as a possible D gene (6 bases). Looked up from germline, CDR1 is DFQATT and CDR2 is SNEGSKA (reference sequence). The CDR3 sequence is 15 residues long. Here the CDR3 reads CSAGEGGKGNQPQHF. CDR3 DNA sequence: TGCAGTGCTGGAGAGGGGGGAAAAGGCAATCAGCCCCAGCATTTT.

The chain carries TRBV4-1 and TRBJ1-4, with unresolved D. Germline V lookup: CDR1 MGHRA, CDR2 YSYEKL. Trimming cost V 6 bases and J 0 bases, with 8 bases left between them. The CDR3 has 14 residues. The CDR3: CASSLMSTNEKLFF. Written as DNA, the CDR3 is TGCGCCAGCAGTCTCATGTCAACTAATGAAAAACTGTTTTTT.

This clonotype was counted a few times. This may stem from a read error, because a much larger clone lies one nucleotide away. The rearrangement joins TRBV6-1 to TRBJ2-7; the D gene could be TRBD1 or TRBD2 (5 bases each). Germline V CDR1 and CDR2: MNHNS, SASEGT. The V end lost 7 bases, the J end lost 2 bases, and 15 bases lay between the germline ends. The CDR3 totals 14 residues. CDR3 bases: TGTGCCAGCAATGTACTACCGGGACCCTACGAGCAGTACTTC. It specifies CASNVLPGPYEQYF.

This clonotype has more than one count but fewer than ten. This chain links TRBV4-3 with TRBJ1-1; 9 nucleotides align to TRBD1. V shed 9 bases, J shed 4 bases, and the junction held 12 bases outside the gene matches. Germline CDR1 and CDR2: LGHNA and YSLEER. The CDR3 is made up of 15 amino acids. DNA of the CDR3: TGCGCCAGTACCTTAGGAGTGGGACAGGGCACTGAAGCTTTCTTT. It specifies CASTLGVGQGTEAFF.

The CDR3 DNA sequence: TGTGCCATCAGTGAGCGGGAGAGCACAGATACGCAGTATTTT. This sequence encodes CAISERESTDTQYF. The chain combines TRBV10-3 with TRBJ2-3; D possibly corresponds to TRBD2 (6 bases). The germline CDR1 and CDR2 sequences are ENHRY and SYGVKD. V lost 2 bases and J lost 0, with 6 bases in between. The CDR3 has 14 amino acids.

The CDR3 is CASRAGIYLETQYF. The CDR3 DNA sequence: TGTGCCAGCAGGGCAGGGATCTATTTAGAGACCCAGTACTTC. This sequence joins TRBV2 and TRBJ2-5, with D tentatively TRBD1 (5 bases). The CDR3 length is 14 residues. The germline CDR1 and CDR2 sequences are SNHLY and FYNNEI. Trimming cost V 6 bases and J 4 bases, with 15 bases left between them.

On this clonotype: This clone may be a read error of a much larger clone one base away. The chain recombines TRBV12-3 or TRBV12-4 with TRBJ1-2, with D possibly being TRBD1 (5 bases). This CDR3 is 14 amino acids long. CDR3 protein: CTSSFGGGTYGYTF. CDR3 coding DNA: TGTACCAGCAGTTTCGGGGGAGGGACCTATGGCTACACCTTC.

There are many counts of this clonotype. The chain carries TRBV20-1 and TRBJ2-5; D is perhaps TRBD2 (5 bases). V was trimmed by 6 bases and J by 3 bases, leaving 11 bases between them. Germline V lookup: CDR1 DFQATT, CDR2 SNEGSKA (reference sequence). The CDR3 is made up of 12 amino acids. The CDR3 bases are TGCAGTGCAACGGACTCTGAAGAGACCCAGTACTTC. Amino acid sequence: CSATDSEETQYF.

The chain recombines TRBV18 with TRBJ2-5, with D perhaps TRBD1 (6 bases). CDR1 is KGHSH and CDR2 is LQKENI in the germline V gene. The V end was cut by 4 bases, the J end by 7 bases, with 13 bases between. CDR3 length: 13 residues. The CDR3 DNA sequence: TGTGCCAGCTCACGGGACAACCCTGGGACCCAGTACTTC. Translated: CASSRDNPGTQYF.

For this clonotype: This may arise from a read error, as a much more abundant clone is one base away. V is TRBV7-8 and J is TRBJ2-7; 11 bases match TRBD2. CDR3 length: 17 residues. CDR1 and CDR2 (germline): SGHVS, FQNEAQ. Germline trimming cut 3 bases from V and 1 base from J; bases unmatched to any gene: 8. The CDR3 DNA sequence: TGTGCCAGCAGCTTGCGCAGTAGCGGGAGGGCTTCCTACGAGCAGTACTTC. Amino acids: CASSLRSSGRASYEQYF.

V is TRBV19 and J is TRBJ2-6; D is perhaps TRBD1 (6 bases). The CDR3 has 17 amino acids. Germline CDR1 reads LNHDA; CDR2 reads SQIVND (reference sequence). Trimming left V 3 bases short and J 0 bases short, with 12 bases between. DNA for the CDR3: TGTGCCAGTAGTATCGGACAGCCGAACTCTGGGGCCAACGTCCTGACTTTC. Translation gives CASSIGQPNSGANVLTF. Combining the CDR3 with reference TRBV19 and TRBJ2-6 gives the whole variable domain DGGITQSPKYLFRKEGQNVTLSCEQNLNHDAMYWYRQDPGQGLRLIYYSQIVNDFQKGDIAEGYSVSREKKESFPLTVTSAQKNPTAFYLCASSIGQPNSGANVLTFGAGSRLTVL.

This clonotype was found many times. The CDR3 region has the DNA TGCAGCGTTGTCCTGCTAGGCTCCTACGAGCAGTACTTC. Residues: CSVVLLGSYEQYF. The V and J genes are TRBV29-1 and TRBJ2-7; D gene unclear. Germline values: CDR1 SQVTM, CDR2 ANQGSEA. This CDR3 contains 13 residues. With 4 bases removed from V and 0 bases from J, the gap between germline ends came to 10 bases.

The chain is built from TRBV19 and TRBJ2-2, with 8 positions matching TRBD2. Germline assignment: CDR1 LNHDA and CDR2 SQIVND (reference sequence). V trimming: 3 bases; J trimming: 7 bases; junction bases outside the gene matches: 10. The CDR3 totals 16 residues. CDR3 loop: CASSMELAGTGGELFF. In nucleotides, the CDR3 is TGTGCCAGTAGTATGGAGTTAGCGGGGACCGGCGGGGAGCTGTTTTTT.

This clonotype was counted only a few times. V gene TRBV6-2 or TRBV6-3 combines with J gene TRBJ2-5; D unclear. Germline V CDR1 and CDR2: MNHEY, SVGEGT. The CDR3 contains 14 residues. The CDR3 protein is CALSRAGFQETQYF. In DNA form, the CDR3 reads TGTGCTCTTTCGAGAGCAGGCTTTCAAGAGACCCAGTACTTC.

This chain connects TRBV12-3 or TRBV12-4 to TRBJ1-4, with D possibly being TRBD1 (5 bases). This CDR3 spans 13 amino acids. V was clipped by 6 bases and J by 7 bases, with 12 bases between them. Here the CDR3 DNA reads TGTGCCAGCAGCCTCGGGGCGGGTGAAAAACTGTTTTTT. Translated: CASSLGAGEKLFF.

The rearrangement links TRBV2 to TRBJ2-4, with a tentative D call TRBD2 (5 bases). CDR1 is SNHLY, CDR2 FYNNEI, per germline. Between the trimmed V and J ends, which lost 7 bases and 3 bases, there was a span of 10 bases. The CDR3 consists of 13 residues. The DNA of the CDR3 is TGTGCCAGCACCGACCGGGACAAAAACATTCAGTACTTC. It codes for CASTDRDKNIQYF.

As regards this clonotype: This may arise from a read error, as a much more abundant clone is one base away. The chain combines TRBV20-1 with TRBJ2-6, with a possible D match to TRBD2 (5 bases). Germline V gives CDR1 DFQATT, CDR2 SNEGSKA (reference sequence). There are 14 residues in the CDR3. Here the CDR3 reads CSTRVMTGANVLTF. CDR3 sequence (DNA): TGCAGTACTAGAGTGATGACTGGGGCCAACGTCCTGACTTTC.

This clonotype has only a few counts. The V call is TRBV20-1, the J call TRBJ1-1, with D unclear. V lost 6 bases and J 0 bases, leaving 14 bases between the germline ends. Germline-derived CDR1 and CDR2 are DFQATT and SNEGSKA (reference sequence). There are 14 residues in the CDR3. CDR3 sequence reads: CSAIPWAMNTEAFF. The CDR3 DNA reads TGCAGTGCGATACCCTGGGCAATGAACACTGAAGCTTTCTTT.

This clonotype occurred many times. The chain links TRBV4-1 to TRBJ2-5; 8 nucleotides line up with TRBD1. This CDR3 is built from 17 residues. V lost 0 bases, J lost 2 bases, and 8 bases stayed unmatched. CDR1 and CDR2 (germline): MGHRA, YSYEKL. The DNA for the CDR3 is TGCGCCAGCAGCCAAGAATCCCCGGGACAGGCACAAGAGACCCAGTACTTC. It translates to CASSQESPGQAQETQYF.

CDR3 sequence: CAWSVEFEPQHF. The CDR3 DNA follows: TGTGCCTGGAGTGTAGAGTTCGAGCCCCAGCATTTT. V gene TRBV30 combines with J gene TRBJ1-5, with D hard to call. The CDR3 contains 12 residues. V was cut by 0 bases and J by 8 bases, with 8 bases left in between. Germline assignment: CDR1 GTSNPN and CDR2 SVGIG (reference sequence).

This clonotype was recorded many times. This chain joins TRBV9 and TRBJ1-3; D possibly corresponds to TRBD1 (5 bases). The CDR3 totals 15 residues. Per germline, CDR1 SGDLS and CDR2 YYNGEE. Trimming took off 3 bases at V and 0 bases at J, with 10 bases between the two ends. The CDR3, as DNA: TGTGCCAGCAGCGCAAGGACAAACTCTGGAAACACCATATATTTT. Its protein product is CASSARTNSGNTIYF.

The table lists this clonotype with a count of one. CDR3 amino acids: CASSLAGAFDYPSSYEQYF. In DNA, the CDR3 is TGTGCCAGCAGTCTAGCGGGGGCCTTTGACTACCCAAGTTCCTACGAGCAGTACTTC. The rearrangement links TRBV25-1 to TRBJ2-7; TRBD2 matches at 10 bases. The V segment lost 5 bases and the J segment 1 base; nucleotides outside the gene matches: 17. Germline V gives CDR1 MGHDK, CDR2 SYGVNS. This CDR3 is 19 amino acids long.